This paragraph reports one TCR beta chain. Its antigen is still unknown. This specimen comes from a study of CD8 T cells in ankylosing spondylitis. Germline assignment: CDR1 DFQATT and CDR2 SNEGSKA (reference sequence). V trimming: 1 base; J trimming: 0 bases; junction bases outside the gene matches: 6. The CDR3 is 16 residues long. Study observations and caveats: A TCR beta motif of eight or nine highly homologous variants seemed to mark ankylosing spondylitis blood. As for the disease-linked clones, they showed a CD8+ phenotype and occurred at relatively low frequencies in peripheral blood.

TCRdb fed the 5' RACE reads into MiXCR, producing one record per CDR3 protein. This table has more than 150,000 distinct CDR3 sequences, approximately 12% appearing once. This clonotype was obtained from a female donor with ankylosing spondylitis or in good health (not recorded which). The rearrangement uses TRBV20-1 and TRBJ2-3, with 8 bases aligning to TRBD1. The sequenced sample was blood, either unsorted or a sorted T cell fraction (not recorded which). CDR3 in amino acids: CSARGAGTGSTDTQYF. For the CDR3, the DNA is TGCAGTGCTAGAGGAGCCGGGACAGGTAGCACAGATACGCAGTATTTT.